What follows is one T cell receptor (beta chain) and its context. Its antigen is undetermined. The table came from immunoSEQ multiplex PCR; TCRdb's copy has only in-frame clones and leaves some out. The table has 2 million to 2.5 million clones, more than 90% seen once. The CDR3 spans 16 residues. Per the germline V gene, CDR1 is LGHNA and CDR2 is YNFKEQ. Deletions cut 3 bases from V and 1 base from J, with 14 bases between. The data are from a study of shared clonotypes between healthy human individuals. Overall study results and limits: Rarefaction exposed incomplete sorted-subset sequencing despite large depth.

The sequenced sample consisted of naive CD4+ T cells sorted from blood. The subset is: CD45RA+ positively selected. The chain links TRBV4-2 to TRBJ2-3; D might be TRBD2 (5 bases). This TCR came from a man younger than 35 in good health. CDR3 sequence: CASSQAERDGTDTQYF. In nucleotides, the CDR3 is TGTGCCAGCAGCCAGGCGGAACGGGATGGCACAGATACGCAGTATTTT.